This T cell receptor (beta chain) was observed in a study of T cell responses to AZD1222 COVID-19 vaccine. Assay: immunoSEQ multiplex PCR; the TCRdb copy retains only in-frame clones and omits some. The repertoire consists of about 120,000 clones, with approximately 92% occurring once and the leading ten covering 3.1%. The CDR3 length is 13 residues. V was clipped by 8 bases and J by 0 bases, with 5 bases between them. Germline V CDR1 and CDR2: LNHDA, SQIVND (reference sequence). The sequence derives from an adult in good health. The source was peripheral blood, collected on day 0 of AZD1222 vaccination. The V and J genes are TRBV19 and TRBJ2-6; no reliable D call. The chain's CDR3 is CASVSSGANVLTF. CDR3 in DNA: TGTGCCAGTGTAAGCTCTGGGGCCAACGTCCTGACTTTC. Complete variable domain (other parts from reference TRBV19 and TRBJ2-6): DGGITQSPKYLFRKEGQNVTLSCEQNLNHDAMYWYRQDPGQGLRLIYYSQIVNDFQKGDIAEGYSVSREKKESFPLTVTSAQKNPTAFYLCASVSSGANVLTFGAGSRLTVL.